Below are 5 T cell receptor beta chains sequenced from a single sample in a study of CD8+ T cells in alopecia areata. The treatment was: oral pan-JAK inhibitor, 5-10 mg twice daily. The sequencing template was cDNA reverse transcribed from extracted RNA. The assay was immunoSEQ multiplex PCR, and TCRdb's table has in-frame clones only and misses some. The data contain more than 90,000 clones, roughly 60% of them singletons. The specimen comprised CD8+ T cells sorted from blood, sampled between weeks 55 and 65, from a patient treated with tofacitinib. The receptors shown here come from a human donor with alopecia areata.

This clone was observed a few times. The chain employs TRBV5-1 and TRBJ2-7; 8 bases align to TRBD1. V lost 0 bases, J lost 3 bases, and 2 bases stayed unmatched. Germline values: CDR1 SGHRS, CDR2 YFSETQ. This CDR3 has 14 amino acids. The CDR3 DNA reads TGCGCCAGCAGCTTGGGACAGGGGATCTACGAGCAGTACTTC. It specifies CASSLGQGIYEQYF.

This clone turned up a few times. The rearrangement links TRBV27 to TRBJ2-1, with 8 bases lining up with TRBD1. The junction had 7 bases not matched to a gene; V was cut back by 8 bases and J by 4 bases. The V gene's germline CDR1 is MNHEY and CDR2 SMNVEV (reference sequence). The CDR3 has 14 residues. CDR3 nucleotides: TGTGCCAGCGCGGCAGGGGGCTTGTACAATGAGCAGTTCTTC. Protein: CASAAGGLYNEQFF.

The rearrangement joins TRBV6-1 to TRBJ1-2; D gene uncertain. With 3 bases removed from V and 6 bases from J, the gap between germline ends came to 20 bases. This CDR3 region has 16 residues. Germline V gene sequence: CDR1 MNHNS, CDR2 SASEGT. The CDR3 spells CASSDRSLSFVNGYTF. Here the CDR3 DNA reads TGTGCCAGCAGTGATCGTAGTTTGTCATTTGTGAATGGCTACACCTTC.

There are many counts of this clone. V is TRBV11-2 and J is TRBJ1-3; unclear D gene. Trimming removed 1 base from V and 2 bases from J, with 9 bases in between. Germline V gene sequence: CDR1 SGHAT, CDR2 FQNNGV. This CDR3 is built from 15 residues. The CDR3 DNA reads TGTGCCAGCAGCTTAGTCGGCAGCGCTGGAAACACCATATATTTT. Translating gives CASSLVGSAGNTIYF.

The chain couples TRBV27 to TRBJ2-7; D uncertain. The germline CDR1 and CDR2 sequences are MNHEY and SMNVEV (reference sequence). The length of the CDR3 is 14 residues. V lost 3 bases, J lost 2 bases, and 11 bases lay in between. The CDR3 is CASSLSNIPYEQYF. CDR3 bases: TGTGCCAGCAGTTTGAGTAATATCCCCTACGAGCAGTACTTC.